This T cell receptor (beta chain) originates from a study of cytomegalovirus exposure and HLA in healthy donors. TCRdb's table, derived via immunoSEQ multiplex PCR, lists solely in-frame clones and lacks some. Of 120,000 or so clones in the sample, 88% were seen once. The CDR3 length is 12 residues. Losses at the gene ends were 6 bases for V and 7 bases for J; bases not matched to a gene: 6. CDR1 and CDR2 from the germline V gene are SGHDT and YYEEEE. V is TRBV5-6 and J is TRBJ1-2; 7 positions match TRBD1. The clonotype comes from a man younger than 30 in good health and CMV-seronegative. Sample: PBMCs. CDR3 loop: CASIRQGSGYTF. The CDR3 DNA follows: TGTGCCAGCATAAGACAGGGTTCTGGCTACACCTTC. The variable domain in full, completed from reference TRBV5-6 and TRBJ1-2, reads DAGVTQSPTHLIKTRGQQVTLRCSPKSGHDTVSWYQQALGQGPQFIFQYYEEEERQRGNFPDRFSGHQFPNYSSELNVNALLLGDSALYLCASIRQGSGYTFGSGTRLTVV.